This T cell receptor (beta chain) was observed in a study of blood T cell repertoires in COVID-19. Study details: The United States, Italy and Spain supplied acute and convalescent COVID-19 samples. Nucleic acid was either cDNA or gDNA, and it came from T cells, B-cell-depleted T cells, or PBMCs.

Original processing notes: By means of reference gene primer amplification, nucleated cell counts were estimated. Assay: immunoSEQ multiplex PCR; the TCRdb copy retains only in-frame clones and omits some. V and J calls and clone size are those listed in that table; D and trimming were worked out from the DNA. The sample includes approximately 24,000 clones, roughly 89% of them seen just once. The CDR3 extends over 13 amino acids. V was clipped by 1 base and J by 6 bases, with 10 bases between them. In germline, CDR1 is SGHTA, CDR2 FQGNSA. The receptor was isolated from a human donor in a cohort sampled during active COVID-19. Sequenced: peripheral blood. The chain employs TRBV7-2 and TRBJ2-7, with D perhaps TRBD1 (6 bases). The CDR3 loop is CASSLGGRGEQYF. DNA for the CDR3: TGTGCCAGCAGCTTAGGGGGCAGGGGCGAGCAGTACTTC.